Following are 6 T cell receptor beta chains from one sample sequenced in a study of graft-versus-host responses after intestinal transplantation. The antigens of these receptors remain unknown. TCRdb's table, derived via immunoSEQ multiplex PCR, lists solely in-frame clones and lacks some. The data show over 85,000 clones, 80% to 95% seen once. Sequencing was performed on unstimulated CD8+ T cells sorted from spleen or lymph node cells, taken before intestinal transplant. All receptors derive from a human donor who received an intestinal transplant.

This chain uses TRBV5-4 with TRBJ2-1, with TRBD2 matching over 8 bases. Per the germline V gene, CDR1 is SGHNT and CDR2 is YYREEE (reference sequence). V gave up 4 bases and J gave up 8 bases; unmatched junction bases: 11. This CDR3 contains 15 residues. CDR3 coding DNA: TGTGCCAGCAGCCTAACTAGCGGCCCCAACGATGAGCAGTTCTTC. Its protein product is CASSLTSGPNDEQFF.

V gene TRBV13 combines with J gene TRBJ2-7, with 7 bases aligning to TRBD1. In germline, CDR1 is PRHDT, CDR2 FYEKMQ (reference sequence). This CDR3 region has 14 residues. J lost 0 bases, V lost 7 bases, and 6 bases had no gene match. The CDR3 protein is CASNLRGSSYEQYF. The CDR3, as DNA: TGTGCCAGCAACCTCAGGGGGTCCTCCTACGAGCAGTACTTC.

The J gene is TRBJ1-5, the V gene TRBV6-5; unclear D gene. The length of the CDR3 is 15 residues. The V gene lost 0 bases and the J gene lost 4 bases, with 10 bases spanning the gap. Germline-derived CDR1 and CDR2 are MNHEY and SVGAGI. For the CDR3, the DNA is TGTGCCAGCAGTTACTCGAGGCAGGCAAATCAGCCCCAGCATTTT. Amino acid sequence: CASSYSRQANQPQHF.

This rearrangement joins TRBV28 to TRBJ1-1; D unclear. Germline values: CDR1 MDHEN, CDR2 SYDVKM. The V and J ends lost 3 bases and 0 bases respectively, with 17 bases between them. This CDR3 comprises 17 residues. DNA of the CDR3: TGTGCCAGCAGTTTGGCCCTTGGACGGACCATGAACACTGAAGCTTTCTTT. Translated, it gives CASSLALGRTMNTEAFF.

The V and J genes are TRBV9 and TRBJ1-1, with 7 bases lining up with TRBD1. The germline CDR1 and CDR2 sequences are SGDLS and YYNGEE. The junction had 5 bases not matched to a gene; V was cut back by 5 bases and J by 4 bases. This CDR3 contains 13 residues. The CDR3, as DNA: TGTGCCAGCAGTCAAGCAGGGGGCACTGAAGCTTTCTTT. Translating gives CASSQAGGTEAFF.

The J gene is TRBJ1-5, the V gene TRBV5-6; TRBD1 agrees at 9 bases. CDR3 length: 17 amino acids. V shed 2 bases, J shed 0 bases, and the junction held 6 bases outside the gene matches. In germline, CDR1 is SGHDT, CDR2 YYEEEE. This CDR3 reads CASSLTGGGYSNQPQHF. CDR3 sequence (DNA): TGTGCCAGCAGCTTAACAGGGGGCGGTTATAGCAATCAGCCCCAGCATTTT.